This T cell receptor beta chain appears in the sequencing data of a study of T cells in Graves' hyperthyroidism and ophthalmopathy. General study findings and limits: Using 13 V-J features, a model discriminated ophthalmopathy from stable hyperthyroidism.

This clonotype was counted at least ten times. The antigen is undetermined. TCR beta CDR3 regions were amplified from RNA. The TCR CDR3 was amplified in a first-round RT-PCR using the HTBI primer set. MiXCR was run by TCRdb on the multiplex PCR reads, yielding one entry per CDR3 protein. The table lists about 360,000 distinct CDR3 sequences, under 15% of them singletons, with 9.2% in the top ten. The receptor was isolated from a young woman with Graves' hyperthyroidism. Sequenced input: blood.

The CDR3 region has the DNA TGTGCCAGCAGCCAATCGCCAGGCCCTAGCAATCAGCCCCAGCATTTT. It translates to CASSQSPGPSNQPQHF. The chain links TRBV16 to TRBJ1-5; D is ambiguous. The CDR3 has 16 residues. Trimming took 0 bases from V and 0 from J, leaving 9 bases between them. From germline, CDR1 is KGHSY and CDR2 FQNENV.